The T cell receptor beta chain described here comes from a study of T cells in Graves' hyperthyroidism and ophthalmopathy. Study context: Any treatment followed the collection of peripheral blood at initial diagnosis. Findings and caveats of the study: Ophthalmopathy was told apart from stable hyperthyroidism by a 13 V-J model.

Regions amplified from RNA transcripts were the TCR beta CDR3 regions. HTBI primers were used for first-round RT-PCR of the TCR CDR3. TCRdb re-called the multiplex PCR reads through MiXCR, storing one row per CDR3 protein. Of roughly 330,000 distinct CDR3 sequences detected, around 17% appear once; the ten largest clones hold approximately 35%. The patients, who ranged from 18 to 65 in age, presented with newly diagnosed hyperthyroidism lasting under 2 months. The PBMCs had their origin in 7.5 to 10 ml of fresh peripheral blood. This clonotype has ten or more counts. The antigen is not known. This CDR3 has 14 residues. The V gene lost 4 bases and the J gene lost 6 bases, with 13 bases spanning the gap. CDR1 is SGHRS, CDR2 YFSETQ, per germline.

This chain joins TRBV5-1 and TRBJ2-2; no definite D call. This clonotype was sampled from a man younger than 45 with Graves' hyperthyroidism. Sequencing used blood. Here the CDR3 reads CASSPASLAGELFF. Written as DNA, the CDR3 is TGCGCCAGCAGCCCCGCCTCGCTCGCCGGGGAGCTGTTTTTT.